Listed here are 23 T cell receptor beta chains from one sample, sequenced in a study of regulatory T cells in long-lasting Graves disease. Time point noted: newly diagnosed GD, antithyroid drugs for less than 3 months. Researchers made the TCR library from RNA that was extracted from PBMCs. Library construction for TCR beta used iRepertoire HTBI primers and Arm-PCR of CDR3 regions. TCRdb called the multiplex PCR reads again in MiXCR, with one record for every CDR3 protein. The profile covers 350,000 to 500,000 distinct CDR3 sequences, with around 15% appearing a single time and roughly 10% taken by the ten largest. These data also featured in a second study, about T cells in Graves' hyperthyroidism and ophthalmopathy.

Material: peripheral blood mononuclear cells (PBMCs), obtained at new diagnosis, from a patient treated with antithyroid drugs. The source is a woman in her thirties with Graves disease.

The CDR3 region has the DNA TGTGCCAGCAGCTTAGGGAGCGGGATATCCTACGAGCAGTACTTC. This encodes CASSLGSGISYEQYF. This sequence joins TRBV11-3 and TRBJ2-7; 7 bases match TRBD2. V was clipped by 1 base and J by 1 base; unmatched bases: 4. CDR1 and CDR2 from the germline V gene are SGHNT and YENEEA. CDR3 length: 15 residues.

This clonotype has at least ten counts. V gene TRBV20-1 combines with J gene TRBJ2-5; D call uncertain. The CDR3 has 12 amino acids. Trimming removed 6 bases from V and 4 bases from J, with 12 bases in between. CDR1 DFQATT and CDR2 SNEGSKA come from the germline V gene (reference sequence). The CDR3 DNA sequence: TGCAGTGCCAGACGAGGAAGAGAGACCCAGTACTTC. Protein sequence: CSARRGRETQYF.

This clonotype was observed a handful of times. CDR3 bases: TGTGCCAGCAGGCCGGGAGGGCCCTATGGCCAAGAGACCCAGTACTTC. Translated: CASRPGGPYGQETQYF. The chain is built from TRBV27 and TRBJ2-5; TRBD2 matches 8 bases. CDR1 and CDR2 from the germline V gene are MNHEY and SMNVEV (reference sequence). The CDR3 runs 16 residues. Trimming took 6 bases from V and 1 from J; bases not matched to a gene: 10.

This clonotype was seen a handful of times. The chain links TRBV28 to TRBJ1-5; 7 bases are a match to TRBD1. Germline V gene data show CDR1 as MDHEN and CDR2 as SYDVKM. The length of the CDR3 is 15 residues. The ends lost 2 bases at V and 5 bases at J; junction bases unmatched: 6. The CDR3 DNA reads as TGTGCCAGCAGTTTACAACAGGGGATTTATCAGCCCCAGCATTTT. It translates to CASSLQQGIYQPQHF.

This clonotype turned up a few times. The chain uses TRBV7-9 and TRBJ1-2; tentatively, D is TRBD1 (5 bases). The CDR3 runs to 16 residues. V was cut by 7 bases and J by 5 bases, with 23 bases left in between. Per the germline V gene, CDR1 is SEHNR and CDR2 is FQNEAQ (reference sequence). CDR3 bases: TGTGCCAGCAACATGGGACGTGGCTCCCTCTCTTATGGCTACACCTTC. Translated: CASNMGRGSLSYGYTF. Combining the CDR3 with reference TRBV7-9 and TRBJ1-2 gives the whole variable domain DTGVSQNPRHKITKRGQNVTFRCDPISEHNRLYWYRQTLGQGPEFLTYFQNEAQLEKSRLLSDRFSAERPKGSFSTLEIQRTEQGDSAMYLCASNMGRGSLSYGYTFGSGTRLTVV.

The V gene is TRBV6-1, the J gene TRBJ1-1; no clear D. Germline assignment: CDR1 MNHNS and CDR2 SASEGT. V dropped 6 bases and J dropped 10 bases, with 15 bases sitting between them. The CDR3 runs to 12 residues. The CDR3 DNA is TGTGCCAGCAGCGTCGAACGCGTTGGAGCTTTCTTT. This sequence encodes CASSVERVGAFF.

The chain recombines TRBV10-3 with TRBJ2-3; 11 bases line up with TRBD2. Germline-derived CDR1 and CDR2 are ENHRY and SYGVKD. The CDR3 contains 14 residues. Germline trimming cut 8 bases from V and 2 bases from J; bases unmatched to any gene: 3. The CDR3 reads CAIGTSGYTDTQYF. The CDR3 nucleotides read TGTGCCATCGGGACTAGCGGATACACAGATACGCAGTATTTT.

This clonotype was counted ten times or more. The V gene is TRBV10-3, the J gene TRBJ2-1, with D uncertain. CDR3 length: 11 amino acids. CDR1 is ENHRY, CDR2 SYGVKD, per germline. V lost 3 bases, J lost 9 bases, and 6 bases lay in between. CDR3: CAISELGEQFF. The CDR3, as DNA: TGTGCCATCAGTGAACTTGGTGAGCAGTTCTTC.

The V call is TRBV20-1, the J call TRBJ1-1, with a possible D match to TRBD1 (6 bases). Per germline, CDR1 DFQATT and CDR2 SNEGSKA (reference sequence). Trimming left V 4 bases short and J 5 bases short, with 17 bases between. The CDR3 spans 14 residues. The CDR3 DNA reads TGCAGTGCTATAAGGGGGGGCTCTGGAACTGAAGCTTTCTTT. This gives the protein CSAIRGGSGTEAFF.

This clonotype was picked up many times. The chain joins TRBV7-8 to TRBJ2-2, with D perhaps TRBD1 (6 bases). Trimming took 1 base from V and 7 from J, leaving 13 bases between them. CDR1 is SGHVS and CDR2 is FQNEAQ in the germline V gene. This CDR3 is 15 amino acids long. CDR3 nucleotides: TGTGCCAGCAGCTTAGATCTGGGGGCGGGCGGGGAGCTGTTTTTT. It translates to CASSLDLGAGGELFF.

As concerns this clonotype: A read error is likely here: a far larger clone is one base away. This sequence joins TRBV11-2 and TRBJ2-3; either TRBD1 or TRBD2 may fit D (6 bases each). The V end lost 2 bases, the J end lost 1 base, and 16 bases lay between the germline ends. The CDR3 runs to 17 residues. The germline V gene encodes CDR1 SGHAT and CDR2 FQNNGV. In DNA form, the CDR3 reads TGTGCCAGCAGCTTACCTAGTAGGGGGGCGCGCACAGATACGCAGTATTTT. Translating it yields CASSLPSRGARTDTQYF.

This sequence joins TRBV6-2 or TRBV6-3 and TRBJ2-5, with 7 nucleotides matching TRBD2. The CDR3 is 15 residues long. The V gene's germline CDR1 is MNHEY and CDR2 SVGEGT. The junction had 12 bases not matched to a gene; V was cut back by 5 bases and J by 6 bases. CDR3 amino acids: CASSSRDYQEKTQYF. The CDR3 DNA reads TGTGCCAGCAGTAGCCGGGACTACCAAGAAAAGACCCAGTACTTC.

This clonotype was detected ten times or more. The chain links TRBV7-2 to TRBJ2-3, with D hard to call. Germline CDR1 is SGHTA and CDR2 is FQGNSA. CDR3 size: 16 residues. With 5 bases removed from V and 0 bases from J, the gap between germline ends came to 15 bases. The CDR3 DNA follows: TGTGCCAGCAGCCAACGGCCAGGTGCTAGCACAGATACGCAGTATTTT. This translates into CASSQRPGASTDTQYF.

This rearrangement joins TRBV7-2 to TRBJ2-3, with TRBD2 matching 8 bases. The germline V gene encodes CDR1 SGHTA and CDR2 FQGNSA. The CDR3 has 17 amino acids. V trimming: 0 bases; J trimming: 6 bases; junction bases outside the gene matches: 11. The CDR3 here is CASSLAPAGALGDTQYF. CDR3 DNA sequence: TGTGCCAGCAGCTTAGCCCCAGCGGGAGCCCTGGGGGATACGCAGTATTTT. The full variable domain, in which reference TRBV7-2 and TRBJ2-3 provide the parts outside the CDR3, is GAGVSQSPSNKVTEKGKDVELRCDPISGHTALYWYRQSLGQGLEFLIYFQGNSAPDKSGLPSDRFSAERTGGSVSTLTIQRTQQEDSAVYLCASSLAPAGALGDTQYFGPGTRLTVL.

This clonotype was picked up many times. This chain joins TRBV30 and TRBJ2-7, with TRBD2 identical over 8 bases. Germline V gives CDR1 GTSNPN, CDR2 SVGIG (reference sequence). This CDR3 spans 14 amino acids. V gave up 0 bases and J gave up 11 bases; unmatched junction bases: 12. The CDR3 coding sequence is TGTGCCTGGAGTGTGGGGGCAGCGGGAGAGGGAAAGTACTTC. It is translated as CAWSVGAAGEGKYF.

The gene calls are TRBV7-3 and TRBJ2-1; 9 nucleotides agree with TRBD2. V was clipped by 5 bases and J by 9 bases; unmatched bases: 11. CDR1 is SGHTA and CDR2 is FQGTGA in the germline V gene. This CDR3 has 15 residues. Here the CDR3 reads CASSPQGGRASEQFF. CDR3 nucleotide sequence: TGTGCCAGCAGCCCCCAGGGCGGGAGGGCCAGTGAGCAGTTCTTC.

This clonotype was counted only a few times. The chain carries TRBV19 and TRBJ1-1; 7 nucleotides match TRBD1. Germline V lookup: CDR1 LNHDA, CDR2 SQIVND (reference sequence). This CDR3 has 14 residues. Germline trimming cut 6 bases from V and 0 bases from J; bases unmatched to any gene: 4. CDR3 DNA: TGTGCCAGTAGGTCGACAGGGATGAACACTGAAGCTTTCTTT. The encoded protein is CASRSTGMNTEAFF.

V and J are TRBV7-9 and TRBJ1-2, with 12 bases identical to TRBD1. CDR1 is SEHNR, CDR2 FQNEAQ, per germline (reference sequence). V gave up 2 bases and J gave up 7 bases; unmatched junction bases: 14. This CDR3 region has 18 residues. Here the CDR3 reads CASSLIPIPGTGGFGYTF. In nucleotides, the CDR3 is TGTGCCAGCAGCTTAATACCCATACCCGGGACAGGGGGCTTTGGCTACACCTTC.

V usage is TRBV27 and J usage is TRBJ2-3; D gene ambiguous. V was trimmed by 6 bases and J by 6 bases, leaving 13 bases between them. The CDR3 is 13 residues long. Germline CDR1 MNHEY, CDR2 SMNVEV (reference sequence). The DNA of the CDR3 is TGTGCCAGCAGCCAGGATCCTGGGGATACGCAGTATTTT. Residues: CASSQDPGDTQYF.

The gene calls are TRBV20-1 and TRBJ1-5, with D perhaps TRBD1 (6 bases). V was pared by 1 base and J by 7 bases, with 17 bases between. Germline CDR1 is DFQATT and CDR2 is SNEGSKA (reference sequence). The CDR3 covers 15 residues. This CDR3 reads CSARVQGRDFQPQHF. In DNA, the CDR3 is TGCAGTGCTAGAGTCCAGGGGCGAGATTTCCAGCCCCAGCATTTT.

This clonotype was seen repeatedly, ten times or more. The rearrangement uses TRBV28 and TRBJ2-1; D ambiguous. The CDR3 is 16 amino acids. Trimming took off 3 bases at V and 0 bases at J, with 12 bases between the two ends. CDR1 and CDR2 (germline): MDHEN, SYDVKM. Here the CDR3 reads CASSFLTGASYNEQFF. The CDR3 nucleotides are TGTGCCAGCAGTTTTCTTACGGGCGCCTCCTACAATGAGCAGTTCTTC.

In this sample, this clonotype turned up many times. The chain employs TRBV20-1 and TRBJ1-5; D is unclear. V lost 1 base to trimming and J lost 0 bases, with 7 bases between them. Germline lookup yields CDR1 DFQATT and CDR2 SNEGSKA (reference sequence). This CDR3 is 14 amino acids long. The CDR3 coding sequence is TGCAGTGCTAGAGCGCAGGATAGCAATCAGCCCCAGCATTTT. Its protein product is CSARAQDSNQPQHF.

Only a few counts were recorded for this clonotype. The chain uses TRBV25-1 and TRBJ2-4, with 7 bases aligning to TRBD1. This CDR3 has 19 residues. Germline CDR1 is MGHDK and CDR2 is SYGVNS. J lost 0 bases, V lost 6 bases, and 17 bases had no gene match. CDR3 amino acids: CASRGPTGKGDSAKNIQYF. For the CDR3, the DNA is TGTGCCAGCAGGGGACCGACAGGGAAGGGAGATTCAGCCAAAAACATTCAGTACTTC.